This entry describes one TCR beta chain. Its target is not known. The sample originates from a study of CXCR3-negative and CXCR3-positive naive CD8 T cells. As for the study in general: The libraries yielded 130 million to 150 million TRB reads, about 1.5 +/- 0.3 million each.

Study observations and caveats: CXCR3-positive naive cells carried more hydrophobic TRB CDR3s than CXCR3-negative ones. Naive subsets did not differ in surface CD5, and the authors estimated TCR strength using properties of the TRB CDR3.

UMI-labeled TRB cDNA libraries were prepared by 5' RACE. Reanalyzing the 5' RACE reads, TCRdb keeps one entry per CDR3 protein, without DNA. The sample has approximately 100,000 distinct CDR3 sequences, and its top ten clones hold 0.85% to 1.4%. Germline loops: CDR1 SEHNR, CDR2 FQNEAQ (reference sequence). The CDR3 length is 15 residues. Sample: naive CXCR3+ CD8+ T cells from blood. This sample's subset: CD45RO-CCR7+CD27+CD95- naive CD8+ T cells expressing CXCR3 (TNR3+). The TCR comes from a human donor in good health. Some clones in this sample may be carry-over from other donors' samples. The genes are TRBV7-9 and TRBJ2-4; TCRdb's D call of TRBD1 is untestable without DNA. This chain's CDR3 is CASNDARVSVNIQYF.